Sequencing of this T cell receptor (beta chain) was carried out in a study of shared clonotypes between healthy human individuals (dated by TCRdb to about 2020). Concerning the study at large: A couple of women and three men aged 18 to 49 years were included in the cohort. Each donor's leukapheresis produced roughly between roughly 0.94 and 9.5 billion PBMCs. To increase sequencing depth and limit assay-specific biases, TCR repertoire library preparation and sequencing were carried out by different laboratories using diverse techniques. To estimate repertoire size and how much clonotypes are shared between individuals, the study performed deep sequencing of blood TCR repertoires from about five healthy adults. The paper as a whole reports these results and caveats: Pairwise subsampling indicated that sequencing depth was expected to affect the degree of clonotype sharing among donors. Because the study included only a small number of donors, the genetic and exposure-history diversity represented was limited. Sampling was limited to blood, and TCR repertoires in tissue likely differ from TCR repertoires in blood.

The donors were healthy, HIV-negative adults with no recently reported acute infections or vaccinations. Every donor was a Caucasian adult residing in Nashville, Tennessee, USA. For unsorted samples, some 100 million PBMCs were counted and genomic DNA was extracted with the QIAamp DNA Blood Mini kit. After blood collection by leukapheresis, PBMCs were isolated using Ficoll-Histopaque density gradient centrifugation and then cryopreserved in the vapor phase of liquid nitrogen. The CDR3 has 13 amino acids, counting the end cysteine and phenylalanine. This entry keeps only the CDR3 DNA: 39 bases, framed from base 1. Here V drops 10 bases and J drops 5 bases, and the junction holds 9 bases not matched to any gene. Based on the germline V gene, the CDR1 and CDR2 sequences are ENHRY and SYGVKD. TCR CDR3 regions were amplified from genomic DNA by multiplex PCR using the deep immunoSEQ assay. Genomic DNA extracted from each cell subset was distributed evenly over all wells of several immunoSEQ 96-well plates, and each plate served as one replicate. For unsorted PBMC, approximately 300 ng of genomic DNA, equivalent to about 30,000 T cell genomes, went into each replicate PCR. Ten immunoSEQ deep assay plates were used to sequence unsorted PBMC genomic DNA. Purified libraries were quantified with a Qubit 3.0 fluorometer, sized on a Bioanalyzer 2100, and re-quantified with the KAPA Library Quantification kit. A separate single-read 150-cycle Illumina NextSeq 550 flow cell was used to sequence each immunoSEQ 96-well plate. The authors' pipeline ran thus. Because the immunoSEQ output included only junctional sequences and no quality scores, the filtering could not be the same as the filtering used for full-length reads. Sequences were annotated with PyIR, a Python wrapper for IgBLAST v1.9, and V/J genes and CDR3 were assigned using IMGT germline references. Reads were filtered out if the reads had weak V/J assignments (E-value above 1e-6), no CDR3, stop codons, out-of-frame junctions, or ambiguous translated residues. V3J clonotypes were defined as sequences sharing the same inferred V gene, J gene, and CDR3 amino acid sequence. Percentage overlap between repertoires was computed as shared unique clonotypes divided by the size of the smaller repertoire. Three approaches were used to assess repertoire richness: RTK rarefaction, the Chao1 estimator, and Recon v2.1 estimates of unobserved clonotypes. This is the immuneACCESS table as TCRdb keeps it, with only in-frame sequences that have V and J called. A part of the clones is gone; compared with another copy, unresolved V genes explain less than half, and the rest is unexplained. The D gene and trimming were derived from the DNA, and the V and J assignments and clone size from that table. This sample gives around 510,000 clones in total; around three quarters of them show up just once. Together, the top ten hold around 11% of the sample.

Details on this clone: Its antigen target is currently unknown. Base-call qualities are not available, and no considerably larger clone is one nucleotide away.

Sequences were obtained from PBMCs. This clonotype was sampled from a woman in her 40s in good health. Some clones in this sample may be carry-over from other donors' samples. The chain was built from TRBV10-3 and TRBJ2-7; 9 junctional bases match TRBD2. Read as DNA, the sequence is TGTGCCAGCTCCCAGCGGGAGGCCAACGAGCAGTACTTC. This translates into CASSQREANEQYF.